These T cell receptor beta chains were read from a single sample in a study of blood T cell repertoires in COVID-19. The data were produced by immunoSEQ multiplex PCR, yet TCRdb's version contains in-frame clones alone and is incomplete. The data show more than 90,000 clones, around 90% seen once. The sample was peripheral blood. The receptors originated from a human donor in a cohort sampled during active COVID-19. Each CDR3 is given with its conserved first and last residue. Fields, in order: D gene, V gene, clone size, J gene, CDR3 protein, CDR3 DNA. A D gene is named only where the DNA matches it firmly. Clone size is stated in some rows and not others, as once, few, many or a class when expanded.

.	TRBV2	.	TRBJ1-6	CASSGGGGKRALHF	TGTGCCAGCAGTGGGGGGGGCGGGAAACGGGCCCTCCACTTT
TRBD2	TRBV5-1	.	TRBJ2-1	CASSLVRTSGSSYNEQFF	TGCGCCAGCAGCTTGGTTAGAACTAGCGGGAGCTCCTACAATGAGCAGTTCTTC
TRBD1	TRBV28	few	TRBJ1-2	CASSSLGTVAWGYTF	TGTGCCAGCAGTTCCCTTGGGACAGTAGCGTGGGGCTACACCTTC
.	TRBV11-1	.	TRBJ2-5	CASRPRSTAQETQYF	TGTGCCAGCAGACCAAGGAGTACTGCACAAGAGACCCAGTACTTC
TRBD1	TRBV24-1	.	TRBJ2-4	CATSDLRTGLRYF	TGTGCCACCAGTGATTTGAGGACAGGCTTAAGGTACTTC
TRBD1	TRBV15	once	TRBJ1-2	CATSRDGQGYYGYTF	TGTGCCACCAGCAGAGATGGACAGGGCTACTATGGCTACACCTTC
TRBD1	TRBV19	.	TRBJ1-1	CASSKIDRGTEAFF	TGTGCCAGTAGTAAGATTGACAGGGGCACTGAAGCTTTCTTT
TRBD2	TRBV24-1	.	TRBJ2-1	CATSAGGRGVYNEQFF	TGTGCCACCAGTGCGGGCGGGAGGGGGGTGTATAATGAGCAGTTCTTC
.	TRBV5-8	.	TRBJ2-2	CASSSHGVNTGELFF	TGTGCCAGCAGCTCCCACGGAGTGAACACCGGGGAGCTGTTTTTT
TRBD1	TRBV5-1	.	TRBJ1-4	CASSWNRQGPSEKLFF	TGCGCCAGCAGCTGGAACAGACAGGGGCCGAGTGAAAAACTGTTTTTT
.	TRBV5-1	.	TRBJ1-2	CASSLSPPSRGGYTF	TGCGCCAGCAGCTTGAGCCCTCCGTCCCGCGGGGGCTACACCTTC
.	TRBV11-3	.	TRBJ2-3	CASSSARATDTQYF	TGTGCCAGCAGCTCAGCGCGGGCCACAGATACGCAGTATTTT
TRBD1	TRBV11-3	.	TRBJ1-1	CAAGDRAGTEAFF	TGTGCCGCGGGGGACAGGGCCGGCACTGAAGCTTTCTTT
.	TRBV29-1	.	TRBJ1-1	CSATKGDLSAFF	TGCAGCGCGACAAAAGGGGATTTGAGCGCTTTCTTT
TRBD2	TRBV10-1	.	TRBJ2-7	CAIHYRLAGLYEQYF	TGCGCCATCCACTATCGACTAGCGGGACTCTACGAGCAGTACTTC
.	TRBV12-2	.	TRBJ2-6	CASRLALFLGANVLTF	TGTGCAAGTCGCTTAGCACTCTTCCTTGGGGCCAACGTCCTGACTTTC
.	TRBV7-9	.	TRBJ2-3	CASRRDTWSTDTQYF	TGTGCCAGCAGACGGGACACTTGGAGCACAGATACGCAGTATTTT
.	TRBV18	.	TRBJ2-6	CASSPGGANVLTF	TGTGCCAGCTCACCGGGCGGGGCCAACGTCCTGACTTTC
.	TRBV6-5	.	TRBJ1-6	CASSYGGHNSPLHF	TGTGCCAGCAGTTACGGGGGCCATAATTCACCCCTCCACTTT
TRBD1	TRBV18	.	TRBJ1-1	CASSRDSLNTEAFF	TGTGCCAGCTCTCGGGACAGCTTGAACACTGAAGCTTTCTTT